This passage covers 27 T cell receptor beta chains from one sample sequenced in a study of T cells in localized non-small cell lung cancer. Sequencing used immunoSEQ multiplex PCR; TCRdb keeps in-frame clones, though not all of them. The sample has roughly 27,000 clones, around 93% seen once; the top ten hold over 25%. Sequencing was performed on peripheral blood, taken before any cancer treatment. Every receptor here comes from a female donor older than 55 with stage I lung adenocarcinoma.

J is TRBJ1-1 and V is TRBV5-4; the D gene is possibly TRBD1 (5 bases). Trimming took off 4 bases at V and 1 base at J, with 17 bases between the two ends. The CDR3 contains 16 residues. Germline assignment: CDR1 SGHNT and CDR2 YYREEE (reference sequence). The CDR3 DNA sequence: TGTGCCAGCAGCGGCGGGGCAGGCGGCCGGAACACTGAAGCTTTCTTT. Translation gives CASSGGAGGRNTEAFF.

This chain connects TRBV6-5 to TRBJ2-1; TRBD2 matches at 11 bases. V shed 5 bases and J 5 bases; nucleotides not matched to a gene: 2. CDR3 length equals 14 residues. Germline V lookup: CDR1 MNHEY, CDR2 SVGAGI. The CDR3 DNA sequence: TGTGCCAGCAGTGGGACTAGCGGTGACAATGAGCAGTTCTTC. This codes for CASSGTSGDNEQFF.

This clone has only one observation. The rearrangement links TRBV6-6 to TRBJ2-7; D remains ambiguous. V lost 5 bases, J lost 4 bases, and 6 bases lay in between. The CDR3 has 11 residues. Germline V gene data show CDR1 as MNHNY and CDR2 as SVGAGI (reference sequence). DNA for the CDR3: TGTGCCAGCAGTCCCCGTTACGAGCAGTACTTC. Translated: CASSPRYEQYF.

The V gene is TRBV28, the J gene TRBJ2-1; 14 bases fit TRBD2. The junction had 14 bases not matched to a gene; V was cut back by 6 bases and J by 4 bases. This CDR3 is built from 19 residues. CDR1 is MDHEN, CDR2 SYDVKM, per germline. The CDR3 is CASSIRRLAGGPGYNEQFF. For the CDR3, the DNA is TGTGCCAGCAGCATAAGGAGACTAGCGGGAGGGCCAGGGTACAATGAGCAGTTCTTC.

The chain recombines TRBV5-4 with TRBJ2-3, with 16 bases aligning to TRBD2. Germline lookup yields CDR1 SGHNT and CDR2 YYREEE (reference sequence). The CDR3 sequence is 18 residues long. J was trimmed by 4 bases and V by 4 bases; bases with no gene match: 9. In DNA, the CDR3 is TGTGCCAGCAGCCCGGGACTAGCGGGGGGGCTGGGGGCAGATACGCAGTATTTT. It specifies CASSPGLAGGLGADTQYF.

The chain links TRBV11-3 to TRBJ2-2; no definite D call. Trimming removed 4 bases from V and 7 bases from J, with 7 bases in between. The germline V gene has CDR1 SGHNT and CDR2 YENEEA. The CDR3 is 12 amino acids. The CDR3 spells CASSYWNGELFF. CDR3 nucleotides: TGTGCCAGCAGCTACTGGAACGGGGAGCTGTTTTTT.

The chain couples TRBV11-2 to TRBJ1-1; D uncertain. V was cut by 8 bases and J by 2 bases, with 6 bases left in between. The CDR3 has 11 residues. Germline values: CDR1 SGHAT, CDR2 FQNNGV. CDR3 protein: CASGSNTEAFF. DNA for the CDR3: TGTGCCAGCGGCAGCAACACTGAAGCTTTCTTT.

This chain joins TRBV9 and TRBJ2-1; 14 bases line up with TRBD2. Germline trimming cut 2 bases from V and 8 bases from J; bases unmatched to any gene: 3. Germline V gene lookup returns CDR1 SGDLS and CDR2 YYNGEE. The CDR3 spans 15 residues. The CDR3 bases are TGTGCCAGCAGCGTCGGGACTAGCGGGAGAGATGAGCAGTTCTTC. Protein sequence: CASSVGTSGRDEQFF. The whole variable domain, remainder taken from reference TRBV9 and TRBJ2-1, is DSGVTQTPKHLITATGQRVTLRCSPRSGDLSVYWYQQSLDQGLQFLIQYYNGEERAKGNILERFSAQQFPDLHSELNLSSLELGDSALYFCASSVGTSGRDEQFFGPGTRLTVL.

This chain connects TRBV6-1 to TRBJ2-7, with 8 bases aligning to TRBD1. The germline V gene has CDR1 MNHNS and CDR2 SASEGT. The J segment lost 3 bases and the V segment lost 8 bases, leaving 9 bases of the junction unmatched. This CDR3 has 14 amino acids. The CDR3 loop reads CASDGAGGSYEQYF. The CDR3, as DNA: TGTGCCAGCGACGGGGCAGGGGGCAGCTACGAGCAGTACTTC.

CDR3 sequence reads: CSASSRGPQHF. CDR3 DNA: TGCAGTGCATCTAGTCGGGGGCCCCAGCATTTT. V is TRBV20-1 and J is TRBJ1-5, with unresolved D. V was cut by 6 bases and J by 9 bases, with 12 bases left in between. This CDR3 has 11 amino acids. Germline values: CDR1 DFQATT, CDR2 SNEGSKA (reference sequence).

This chain uses TRBV5-1 with TRBJ2-1; 11 bases agree with TRBD2. Germline V lookup: CDR1 SGHRS, CDR2 YFSETQ. The V gene end was trimmed by 7 bases and the J gene end by 4 bases; junction bases not matched to a gene: 10. CDR3 length: 16 residues. The CDR3 DNA reads as TGCGCCAGCGTCCACGGGACTAGCGGAGTATACAATGAGCAGTTCTTC. Its translation: CASVHGTSGVYNEQFF.

The CDR3 here is CASSKDPLSLRDGYTF. Here the CDR3 DNA reads TGTGCCAGCAGCAAAGACCCCCTCTCCTTGCGGGATGGCTACACCTTC. The chain uses TRBV21-1 and TRBJ1-2. TRBV21-1 has pseudogene status. The CDR3 runs 16 residues.

The count of this clone is one. The rearrangement links TRBV6-1 to TRBJ2-1; D not resolved. CDR1 is MNHNS and CDR2 is SASEGT in the germline V gene. The CDR3 is made up of 15 amino acids. Trimming pared 2 bases from V and 2 bases from J, leaving 10 bases between. CDR3 residues: CASSEFAEPYNEQFF. As DNA, the CDR3 is TGTGCCAGCAGTGAATTTGCGGAACCCTACAATGAGCAGTTCTTC.

The chain links TRBV12-5 to TRBJ2-7; D possibly matches TRBD1 or TRBD2 (5 bases each). The CDR3 loop spans 14 amino acids. CDR1 and CDR2 from the germline V gene are LGHNT and FRNRAP. The V gene lost 6 bases and the J gene lost 2 bases, with 14 bases spanning the gap. The DNA for the CDR3 is TGTGCTAGTGGCCCCGGGACGCATACCTACGAGCAGTACTTC. It encodes CASGPGTHTYEQYF.

This clone was observed a single time. This rearrangement joins TRBV4-2 to TRBJ2-7; D tentatively fits TRBD1 or TRBD2 (6 bases each). This CDR3 has 14 residues. CDR1 and CDR2 from the germline V gene are LGHNA and YNFKEQ. Trimming took off 0 bases at V and 7 bases at J, with 13 bases between the two ends. CDR3 amino acids: CASSQDPQGREQYF. The CDR3 nucleotides are TGTGCCAGCAGCCAAGATCCTCAGGGGAGGGAGCAGTACTTC.

DNA for the CDR3: TGTGCCAGCAGCCGGAACACCGGGGAGCTGTTTTTT. It encodes CASSRNTGELFF. The chain links TRBV7-9 to TRBJ2-2; no definite D call. CDR1 and CDR2 from the germline V gene are SEHNR and FQNEAQ (reference sequence). V was trimmed by 5 bases and J by 1 base, leaving 2 bases between them. This CDR3 is built from 12 residues.

The V call is TRBV2, the J call TRBJ1-2; D might be TRBD1 (5 bases). CDR1 SNHLY and CDR2 FYNNEI come from the germline V gene. V was pared by 3 bases and J by 2 bases, with 13 bases between. This CDR3 has 15 residues. The CDR3 DNA follows: TGTGCCAGCAGTGAGGGGCAGGGTTGGAACTATGGCTACACCTTC. Its translation is CASSEGQGWNYGYTF.

The J gene is TRBJ1-1, the V gene TRBV29-1, with D unresolved. From germline, CDR1 is SQVTM and CDR2 ANQGSEA. The CDR3 runs to 12 residues. Trimming took off 4 bases at V and 4 bases at J, with 10 bases between the two ends. CDR3 bases: TGCAGCGTTGTATCTGGAGCCACTGAAGCTTTCTTT. Translating it yields CSVVSGATEAFF.

CDR3 DNA: TGTGCCAGCAGTATAGAGGGGACCTATGGCTACACCTTC. Translation: CASSIEGTYGYTF. The rearrangement uses TRBV6-1 and TRBJ1-2; the D gene is possibly TRBD1 (5 bases). The ends were cut back, 5 bases at V and 4 bases at J, with 11 bases in the middle. This CDR3 has 13 residues. Germline CDR1 is MNHNS and CDR2 is SASEGT.

V usage is TRBV15 and J usage is TRBJ2-7; tentative D call: TRBD2 (5 bases). The CDR3 has 14 amino acids. Trimming removed 5 bases from V and 2 bases from J, with 13 bases in between. Germline CDR1 and CDR2: LNHNV and YYDKDF (reference sequence). Here the CDR3 DNA reads TGTGCCACCAGCCCCCGGTACGGGACCTACGAGCAGTACTTC. As protein: CATSPRYGTYEQYF.

The rearrangement uses TRBV7-2 and TRBJ1-1; D is possibly TRBD1 (6 bases). The CDR3 is 17 amino acids. Trimming removed 5 bases at V and 4 bases at J, with 23 bases between. Germline V gene data show CDR1 as SGHTA and CDR2 as FQGNSA. CDR3 DNA sequence: TGTGCCAGCAGCCCCCGAATCGGGTTGTCCAGGGGCACTGAAGCTTTCTTT. Amino acids: CASSPRIGLSRGTEAFF.

The chain links TRBV6-1 to TRBJ2-7; 13 positions match TRBD2. The CDR3 spans 14 residues. From germline, CDR1 is MNHNS and CDR2 SASEGT. V shed 6 bases and J 6 bases; nucleotides not matched to a gene: 5. The CDR3 spells CASRGLAGRFEQYF. The CDR3 DNA is TGTGCCAGCAGGGGACTAGCGGGGAGGTTCGAGCAGTACTTC.

The gene calls are TRBV9 and TRBJ2-2; D is perhaps TRBD2 (6 bases). This CDR3 contains 13 residues. Germline CDR1 is SGDLS and CDR2 is YYNGEE. V lost 4 bases and J lost 8, with 12 bases in between. CDR3 region: CASSLTLAGELFF. The CDR3 coding sequence is TGTGCCAGCAGCCTTACTCTAGCGGGGGAGCTGTTTTTT.

The chain joins TRBV6-5 to TRBJ1-5; no reliable D call. Germline values: CDR1 MNHEY, CDR2 SVGAGI. V was pared by 5 bases and J by 0 bases, with 8 bases between. The CDR3 spans 14 residues. This chain's CDR3 is CASSPTDSNQPQHF. The CDR3 region has the DNA TGTGCCAGCAGTCCGACGGATAGCAATCAGCCCCAGCATTTT.

This clone was detected a few times. This CDR3 is CASISRGDKNIQYF. The CDR3 region has the DNA TGTGCCAGTATTTCGCGGGGGGACAAAAACATTCAGTACTTC. The chain links TRBV19 to TRBJ2-4, with TRBD2 matching 8 bases. J was trimmed by 3 bases and V by 7 bases; bases with no gene match: 5. Germline assignment: CDR1 LNHDA and CDR2 SQIVND (reference sequence). The length of the CDR3 is 14 residues.

The rearrangement links TRBV19 to TRBJ1-5, with D possibly TRBD1 on 5 matching bases. The V gene lost 7 bases and the J gene lost 8 bases, with 15 bases spanning the gap. Germline assignment: CDR1 LNHDA and CDR2 SQIVND (reference sequence). The CDR3 runs 13 residues. The CDR3 bases are TGTGCCAGTAAACCGGGACCGTTGGAGCCCCAGCATTTT. Translated, it gives CASKPGPLEPQHF. Drawing the rest from reference TRBV19 and TRBJ1-5, the complete variable domain is DGGITQSPKYLFRKEGQNVTLSCEQNLNHDAMYWYRQDPGQGLRLIYYSQIVNDFQKGDIAEGYSVSREKKESFPLTVTSAQKNPTAFYLCASKPGPLEPQHFGDGTRLSIL.

The chain joins TRBV5-6 to TRBJ1-6; no clear D gene. The CDR3 runs to 13 residues. V lost 4 bases, J lost 7 bases, and 9 bases lay in between. Germline CDR1 SGHDT, CDR2 YYEEEE. The CDR3 nucleotides are TGTGCCAGCAGCAGCCCCGTCAATTCACCCCTCCACTTT. Its protein product is CASSSPVNSPLHF.